The TCR beta chain under discussion was sequenced for a study of metastatic and nonmetastatic thyroid tumors. About the study: Blood and tumor or nodule tissue repertoires from malignant and benign thyroid patients were compared. Broader study findings: Across blood and tumor, TCR beta diversity in malignant thyroid tumors was reportedly significantly higher than in benign nodules.

This clone was seen more than once but under ten times. Its antigen is not known. Germline CDR1 reads MDHEN; CDR2 reads SYDVKM. V lost 7 bases and J 4 bases, leaving 11 bases between the germline ends. CDR3 length: 13 residues. Every patient underwent thyroid surgery untreated. Study processing details: Between-group CDR3 differences, defined by clinicopathological status, yielded a distant-metastasis classifier for papillary thyroid cancer. Through MiXCR, TCRdb re-clonotyped the PCR reads. The V and J calls were determined by TCRdb, not by the authors. This sample carries around 19,000 clones, over 30% of them seen once, and the ten largest clones take roughly 14%.

V usage is TRBV28 and J usage is TRBJ1-3; D possibly corresponds to TRBD1 (6 bases). The sample comprised blood. The sequence derives from a female donor with papillary thyroid cancer or a benign thyroid nodule (not recorded which). Some clones in this sample may be carry-over from other donors' samples. CDR3 amino acids: CASKGGIGNTIYF. The CDR3 DNA reads TGTGCCAGCAAAGGGGGGATCGGAAACACCATATATTTT.